This section outlines one TCR beta chain sequence together with its context. What this receptor recognizes is not known. Nothing much larger sits one base from this clone, and base qualities are not available. This specimen belongs to a study of blood T cell repertoires in COVID-19 (dated by TCRdb to about 2020). Turning to the overall study: Collaborator samples came from the United States, Italy and Spain and covered acute and convalescent phases of COVID-19. The prospective study material was composed of cDNA or gDNA derived from T cells, B-cell-depleted T cells, or PBMCs. The dataset comprised deeply sampled blood TCRbeta repertoires from subjects exposed to, actively infected with, or recovered from COVID-19. The repertoires were made available in a free public database intended to serve as a resource for research on the immune response to SARS-CoV-2. Samples were obtained from the ongoing ImmuneRACE study (first 160 participants) and from over 1,000 subjects provided by 6 global collaborators. Nearly every sample came with metadata listing a de-identified subject ID, COVID-19 status, age in years and sex. Where available, HLA class I and class II types were obtained from metadata supplied by the sample provider rather than from assay-based typing. Results and caveats for the whole study, not just this receptor: How much clinical and demographic metadata was included differed by source and by participant, and the metadata was provided uncurated.

TCRbeta CDR3 regions were amplified from genomic DNA using the immunoSEQ Assay, a bias-controlled multiplex PCR. The original pipeline was this. Within the assay, amplification of reference gene primers was used to estimate how many nucleated cells each sample contained. Sequence reads were collapsed and filtered to measure the absolute abundance of every unique TCRbeta CDR3 rearrangement. Productive Simpson clonality was computed per sample as the square root of Simpson's diversity index over productive rearrangements. Sourced from immuneACCESS, this table was stored by TCRdb with only in-frame sequences that have V and J called. A share of the clones is absent; for the studies checked, an unresolved V gene accounts for under half, and the remainder has no known explanation. Clone size and the V and J calls come from that table; the DNA yielded D and trimming. This sample gives over 150,000 clones in total; 87% of them show up just once. The top ten hold approximately 4.1% of the sample.

The germline V gene gives CDR1 as SQVTM and CDR2 as ANQGSEA. A distance of 18 bases separates the germline ends of V and J, which lose 3 bases and 9 bases respectively. There are 14 amino acids in the CDR3, from cysteine to phenylalanine inclusive. Only CDR3 DNA remains: 42 bases, in frame from the first base. A second Seattle source provided samples from volunteer blood donors who had recovered from COVID-19. The collaborating institutions used their own protocols to collect whole blood in K2EDTA tubes. For TCRbeta analysis, collaborators shipped samples as frozen whole blood, isolated PBMCs, or DNA extracted from either of those sample types.

The clonotype comes from a woman in her sixties who had recovered from COVID-19. Sequencing was carried out using peripheral blood. This sequence uses TRBV29-1 and TRBJ2-1; the D gene is perhaps TRBD1, from 6 matching bases. The bases are TGCAGCGTTGACAAACCACAGGGTACCGCTGAGCAGTTCTTC. This sequence encodes CSVDKPQGTAEQFF.